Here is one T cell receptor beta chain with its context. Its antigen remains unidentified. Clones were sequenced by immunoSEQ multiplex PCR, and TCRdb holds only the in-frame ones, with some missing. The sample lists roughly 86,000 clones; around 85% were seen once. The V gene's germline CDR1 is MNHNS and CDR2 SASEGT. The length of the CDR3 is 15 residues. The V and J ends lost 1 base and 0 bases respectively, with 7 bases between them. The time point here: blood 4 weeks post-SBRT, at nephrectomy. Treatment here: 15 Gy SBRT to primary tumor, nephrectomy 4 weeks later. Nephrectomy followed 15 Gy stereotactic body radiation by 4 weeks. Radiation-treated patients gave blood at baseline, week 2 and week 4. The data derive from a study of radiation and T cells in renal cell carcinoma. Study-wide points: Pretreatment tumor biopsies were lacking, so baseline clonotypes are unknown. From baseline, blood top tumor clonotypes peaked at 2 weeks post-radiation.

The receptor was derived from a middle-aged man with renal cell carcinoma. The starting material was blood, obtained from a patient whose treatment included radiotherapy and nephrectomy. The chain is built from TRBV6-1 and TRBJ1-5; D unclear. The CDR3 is CASSEGIYSNQPQHF. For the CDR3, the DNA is TGTGCCAGCAGTGAAGGGATATATAGCAATCAGCCCCAGCATTTT.